Given below is one T cell receptor beta chain in context. Antigen specificity is unknown. Compared with germline, one end of the junction differs, possibly owing to a read error. Sequencing was performed with immunoSEQ multiplex PCR; in TCRdb, only in-frame clones are kept and a portion is missing. The data contain 60,000 to 100,000 clones, 87% of them singletons. The data originate from a study of OX40 agonist ivuxolimab in advanced cancers. Across the whole study: The dose of intravenous ivuxolimab that patients received every 2 weeks ranged from 0.01 to 10 mg/kg. General study results and limits: On average, a greater number of expanded clones characterised CD8+ T cells relative to CD4+.

The V gene's germline CDR1 is SSHAT and CDR2 FNYEAQ (reference sequence). The CDR3 totals 13 residues. The TCR was taken from an adult with an advanced solid tumor such as melanoma, head and neck, liver or kidney cancer. This chain uses TRBV7-7 with TRBJ1-1; D is ambiguous. The sequencing used CD4+ or CD8+ T cells sorted from blood, collected in a trial of the OX40 agonist ivuxolimab. CDR3 amino acids: CASSKTVNTEAFF. In DNA form, the CDR3 reads TGTGCTAGCAGCAAGACTGTGAACACTGAAGCTTTCTTT. Full variable domain (remainder filled in from reference TRBV7-7 and TRBJ1-1): GAGVSQSPRYKVTKRGQDVTLRCDPISSHATLYWYQQALGQGPEFLTYFNYEAQPDKSGLPSDRFSAERPEGSISTLTIQRTEQRDSAMYRCASSKTVNTEAFFGQGTRLTVV.